Following are 14 T cell receptor beta chains from one sample sequenced in a study of HIV-infected patients and healthy controls. Reverse transcription used around 500 ng RNA and constant-region primers for alpha and beta. Alpha and beta chain libraries were made separately by chain-specific third strand synthesis with multiplexing indices. TCRdb re-called the 5' RACE reads with MiXCR, one entry per CDR3 protein. The sample consists of roughly 7,700 distinct CDR3 sequences, approximately 6.1% of them appearing once. All unsorted peripheral T cells were captured because whole blood was used without fractionation. This specimen was blood, taken before antiretroviral therapy. These receptor sequences come from an adult with HIV infection.

There are many counts of this clonotype. The chain couples TRBV19 to TRBJ1-1; 8 positions agree with TRBD1. CDR3 length: 14 residues. Germline lookup yields CDR1 LNHDA and CDR2 SQIVND (reference sequence). With V trimmed by 5 bases and J by 1 base, 3 bases remained unmatched. The CDR3 DNA is TGTGCCAGTAGTGCAGGGGGCAAGAACACTGAAGCTTTCTTT. Translation: CASSAGGKNTEAFF.

By proportion, this clonotype is medium-sized. This CDR3 reads CASTYRGGKNIQYF. CDR3 nucleotides: TGTGCCAGCACCTACAGGGGGGGCAAAAACATTCAGTACTTC. This chain connects TRBV12-3 or TRBV12-4 to TRBJ2-4; TRBD1 might be the D (8 bases). Trimming stripped 7 bases from V and 3 bases from J, with 13 bases between. The CDR3 has 14 amino acids.

This clonotype was counted at least ten times. The rearrangement uses TRBV5-1 and TRBJ1-2; D unresolved. V lost 1 base and J lost 5, with 12 bases in between. The germline gives CDR1 SGHRS, CDR2 YFSETQ. The CDR3 contains 14 residues. The CDR3 DNA reads TGCGCCAGCAGCTTGAGTGGTTTGCCATATGGCTACACCTTC. Translated: CASSLSGLPYGYTF.

This clonotype came up many times. The J gene is TRBJ2-3, the V gene TRBV4-1, with D perhaps matching TRBD2 (6 bases). Germline-derived CDR1 and CDR2 are MGHRA and YSYEKL. The CDR3 spans 14 residues. Trimming cost V 4 bases and J 6 bases, with 14 bases left between them. In DNA form, the CDR3 reads TGCGCCAGCAGCCGGGGATCAGGGAGGGATACGCAGTATTTT. Residues: CASSRGSGRDTQYF.

In its sample, this clonotype ranks as medium-sized. The J gene is TRBJ2-3, the V gene TRBV4-3, with D possibly TRBD2 on 7 matching bases. The germline gives CDR1 LGHNA, CDR2 YSLEER. This CDR3 region has 20 residues. Trimming shortened V by 2 bases and J by 1 base, and 25 bases separated the two germline ends. As DNA, the CDR3 is TGCGCCAGCAGCCAACGAACAGGGTCCGGGGGGCCATCGGGCACAGATACGCAGTATTTT. Amino acid sequence: CASSQRTGSGGPSGTDTQYF.

This clonotype has only a few counts. This rearrangement joins TRBV4-1 to TRBJ1-1, with D hard to call. Looked up from germline, CDR1 is MGHRA and CDR2 is YSYEKL. This CDR3 contains 12 residues. V was clipped by 1 base and J by 7 bases, with 7 bases between them. The CDR3 spells CASSQVGLEAFF. As DNA, the CDR3 is TGCGCCAGCAGCCAAGTGGGCCTTGAAGCTTTCTTT.

This clonotype was recorded many times. The genes are TRBV12-3 or TRBV12-4 and TRBJ2-3; 9 bases map to TRBD2. V dropped 6 bases and J dropped 5; count of bases not matched to a gene: 6. This CDR3 is 14 amino acids long. CDR3 amino acids: CASRGTSSGDTQYF. The CDR3 region has the DNA TGTGCCAGCAGGGGGACTAGCTCAGGAGATACGCAGTATTTT.

This clonotype was observed at least ten times. V is TRBV6-6 and J is TRBJ1-2; 12 bases fit TRBD1. Germline lookup yields CDR1 MNHNY and CDR2 SVGAGI (reference sequence). The CDR3 extends over 17 amino acids. Trimming cost V 4 bases and J 7 bases; bases outside gene matches: 13. CDR3 sequence: CASSSPGQGARRGGYTF. CDR3 coding DNA: TGTGCCAGCAGTTCCCCGGGACAGGGGGCGCGAAGGGGTGGCTACACCTTC.

This clonotype was recorded many times. The genes are TRBV5-6 and TRBJ2-3; tentatively, D is TRBD2 (7 bases). V was pared by 6 bases and J by 6 bases, with 23 bases between. This CDR3 spans 16 amino acids. Germline-derived CDR1 and CDR2 are SGHDT and YYEEEE. The CDR3 sequence is CASTWAVAGGGDTQYF. CDR3 sequence (DNA): TGTGCCAGCACCTGGGCCGTGGCAGGCGGGGGCGATACGCAGTATTTT. Complete variable domain (other parts from reference TRBV5-6 and TRBJ2-3): DAGVTQSPTHLIKTRGQQVTLRCSPKSGHDTVSWYQQALGQGPQFIFQYYEEEERQRGNFPDRFSGHQFPNYSSELNVNALLLGDSALYLCASTWAVAGGGDTQYFGPGTRLTVL.

The chain recombines TRBV7-2 with TRBJ2-5, with a possible D match to TRBD2 (5 bases). The CDR3 sequence is 11 residues long. The V end was cut by 5 bases, the J end by 9 bases, with 10 bases between. Germline CDR1 and CDR2: SGHTA and FQGNSA. The CDR3 DNA follows: TGTGCCAGCAGCCCCTCCGGGGCCCAGTACTTC. This codes for CASSPSGAQYF.

This clonotype came up many times. The J gene is TRBJ1-1, the V gene TRBV6-5; D gene uncertain. Trimming shortened V by 7 bases and J by 2 bases, and 14 bases separated the two germline ends. The CDR3 contains 14 residues. In germline, CDR1 is MNHEY, CDR2 SVGAGI. The CDR3 loop reads CASISFGLNTEAFF. CDR3 bases: TGTGCCAGCATCTCCTTCGGTTTAAACACTGAAGCTTTCTTT.

This clonotype was picked up many times. The chain recombines TRBV6-6 with TRBJ2-7; the match to TRBD1 covers 10 bases. The germline gives CDR1 MNHNY, CDR2 SVGAGI (reference sequence). The V segment lost 10 bases and the J segment 6 bases; nucleotides outside the gene matches: 3. This CDR3 region has 11 residues. The CDR3 sequence is CAIGQGVEQYV. CDR3 DNA: TGTGCCATCGGACAGGGGGTCGAGCAGTACGTC.

Ten or more counts support this clonotype. V is TRBV6-5 and J is TRBJ2-1; D is undetermined. Germline lookup yields CDR1 MNHEY and CDR2 SVGAGI. V lost 0 bases, J lost 0 bases, and 3 bases lay in between. The CDR3 totals 14 residues. The chain's CDR3 is CASSYSGSYNEQFF. Here the CDR3 DNA reads TGTGCCAGCAGTTACTCCGGCTCCTACAATGAGCAGTTCTTC.

This clonotype counts as medium-sized. The chain uses TRBV6-4 and TRBJ1-5, with 7 nucleotides matching TRBD1. Trimming cost V 6 bases and J 3 bases; bases outside gene matches: 17. Germline assignment: CDR1 MRHNA and CDR2 SNTAGT. The CDR3 totals 18 residues. CDR3 DNA sequence: TGTGCCAGCAGCCAGAAACAGGGGCGGGCCGGACTCAATCAGCCCCAGCATTTT. Its protein is CASSQKQGRAGLNQPQHF.